A selection of T cell receptor beta chains follows, all from one sample in a study of T-cell reconstitution after alpha-beta-depleted transplantation in children. TCRdb fed the PCR reads into MiXCR, producing one record per CDR3 protein. This table has fewer than 700,000 distinct CDR3 sequences, around 13% appearing once. The sequences come from PBMCs, mostly from graft donor cells, collected 360 days after TCRalphabeta/CD19-depleted stem cell transplant. The receptors originated from a male patient between 5 and 17 years old who had a stem cell transplant for acute myeloid leukemia, so the T cells may come from the graft donor. Each CDR3 is given with its conserved first and last residue. A D gene is named only where the DNA matches it firmly. The size field is filled for only some rows; it gives once, few, many or a size class.

D gene	clone size	J gene	V gene	CDR3 protein	CDR3 DNA
-	-	TRBJ2-5	TRBV3-1	CASSPPRRLPGQETQYF	TGTGCCAGCAGCCCCCCTAGGCGACTCCCTGGCCAAGAGACCCAGTACTTC
-	few	TRBJ2-3	TRBV28	CASSLPPRDTQYF	TGTGCCAGCAGTTTACCCCCCCGTGATACGCAGTATTTT
-	many	TRBJ2-3	TRBV28	CASSLAAHQGTDTQYF	TGTGCCAGCAGTTTGGCGGCTCATCAAGGCACAGATACGCAGTATTTT
-	-	TRBJ1-6	TRBV9	CASSVGGSWGDNSPLHF	TGTGCCAGCAGCGTAGGTGGAAGTTGGGGGGACAATTCACCCCTCCACTTT
TRBD2	-	TRBJ2-1	TRBV18	CASSPRPGLAFDEQFF	TGTGCCAGCTCACCTAGGCCGGGACTAGCGTTCGATGAGCAGTTCTTC
-	few	TRBJ2-7	TRBV20-1	CSAVYRVSYEQYF	TGCAGTGCCGTATACAGGGTCTCCTACGAGCAGTACTTC
TRBD2	-	TRBJ2-7	TRBV30	CAWKPSGNFYEQYF	TGTGCCTGGAAGCCTAGCGGGAACTTCTACGAGCAGTACTTC
-	-	TRBJ2-4	TRBV12-3/TRBV12-4	CASSLSRTLGPKNIQYF	TGTGCCAGCAGTTTATCTAGGACTCTAGGCCCAAAAAACATTCAGTACTTC
TRBD1	few	TRBJ2-7	TRBV29-1	CSVRDRVSHEQYF	TGCAGCGTCCGGGACAGGGTTTCCCACGAGCAGTACTTC
-	few	TRBJ2-6	TRBV12-3/TRBV12-4	CASSFTGLSGANVLTF	TGTGCCAGCAGTTTTACGGGACTCTCTGGGGCCAACGTCCTGACTTTC
-	-	TRBJ1-2	TRBV20-1	CSGFDGRGYGYTF	TGCAGTGGGTTCGATGGTCGTGGCTATGGCTACACCTTC
TRBD2	many	TRBJ2-1	TRBV7-7	CASSGGRANEQFF	TGTGCTAGCTCTGGCGGGAGGGCCAATGAGCAGTTCTTC
-	-	TRBJ2-1	TRBV20-1	CSAPPKTLFYNEQFF	TGCAGTGCCCCCCCTAAGACGCTCTTTTACAATGAGCAGTTCTTC
-	many	TRBJ2-3	TRBV6-5	CASSYTKSTDTQYF	TGTGCCAGCAGTTACACGAAGAGCACAGATACGCAGTATTTT
TRBD2	few	TRBJ2-3	TRBV11-2	CASSPLRELAQYF	TGTGCCAGCAGCCCCCTGCGGGAGTTGGCGCAGTATTTT
-	many	TRBJ2-7	TRBV15	CATSLPSRGYEQYF	TGTGCCACCAGCCTACCCAGCAGGGGATACGAGCAGTACTTC
-	few	TRBJ2-5	TRBV7-9	CASSFLQGRQETQYF	TGTGCCAGCAGCTTCCTCCAGGGGAGGCAAGAGACCCAGTACTTC
-	many	TRBJ2-1	TRBV20-1	CSALQDPINEQFF	TGCAGTGCCTTACAAGACCCTATTAATGAGCAGTTCTTC
TRBD2	few	TRBJ2-7	TRBV7-2	CASSWTSHGEQYF	TGTGCCAGCAGCTGGACTAGTCACGGCGAGCAGTACTTC
-	-	TRBJ2-7	TRBV7-2	CASSYPSSYEQYF	TGTGCCAGCAGCTACCCAAGCTCCTACGAGCAGTACTTC
TRBD2	-	TRBJ2-1	TRBV2	CASRPKTSGLEQFF	TGTGCCAGCCGGCCTAAAACTAGCGGGCTTGAGCAGTTCTTC
-	few	TRBJ2-7	TRBV7-9	CASSYVATVEQYF	TGTGCCAGCAGCTACGTCGCAACAGTCGAGCAGTACTTC
TRBD2	many	TRBJ2-6	TRBV11-2	CASSLLAGGADSGANVLTF	TGTGCCAGCAGCTTACTGGCGGGAGGCGCCGACTCTGGGGCCAACGTCCTGACTTTC
-	many	TRBJ2-7	TRBV18	CASSPLRDEQYF	TGTGCCAGCTCACCCCTTCGTGACGAGCAGTACTTC
-	few	TRBJ1-5	TRBV28	CASTLLKSAQPQHF	TGTGCCAGCACTTTACTAAAGTCTGCTCAGCCCCAGCATTTT
-	-	TRBJ1-5	TRBV28	CASSSGRLHNQPQHF	TGTGCCAGCAGTTCGGGACGACTACACAATCAGCCCCAGCATTTT
-	-	TRBJ1-2	TRBV7-2	CASSLADGANYGYTF	TGTGCCAGCAGCTTAGCGGACGGAGCTAACTATGGCTACACCTTC
TRBD2	many	TRBJ2-4	TRBV7-9	CASSIGLAPNIQYF	TGTGCCAGCAGCATTGGACTAGCGCCCAACATTCAGTACTTC
-	few	TRBJ2-1	TRBV14	CASSWFSVRYNEQFF	TGTGCCAGCAGCTGGTTTAGCGTACGCTACAATGAGCAGTTCTTC
-	few	TRBJ2-2	TRBV10-3	CATYRMGTGELFF	TGTGCCACCTACCGAATGGGGACCGGGGAGCTGTTTTTT
TRBD1	-	TRBJ2-1	TRBV29-1	CSGRDRVLSDEQFF	TGCAGCGGACGGGACAGGGTCCTTTCGGATGAGCAGTTCTTC
-	few	TRBJ2-2	TRBV4-3	CASSHAGVPGELFF	TGCGCCAGCAGCCATGCAGGGGTCCCCGGGGAGCTGTTTTTT
-	few	TRBJ1-1	TRBV5-1	CASSWTGTGAFF	TGCGCCAGCAGCTGGACGGGGACTGGAGCTTTCTTT
-	-	TRBJ2-3	TRBV6-5	CASSYNKGTPRVADTQYF	TGTGCCAGCAGTTATAACAAAGGGACCCCTAGGGTCGCAGATACGCAGTATTTT
-	many	TRBJ2-2	TRBV21-1	CASISGLARSNTGELFF	TGTGCCAGCATCTCGGGACTAGCGAGATCGAACACCGGGGAGCTGTTTTTT
TRBD1	many	TRBJ2-6	TRBV20-1	CSARGGRQGKAFSGANVLTF	TGCAGTGCTCGTGGTGGGAGACAGGGAAAAGCCTTCTCTGGGGCCAACGTCCTGACTTTC
-	-	TRBJ2-3	TRBV29-1	CSVEERFTDTQYF	TGCAGCGTTGAAGAGCGTTTCACAGATACGCAGTATTTT
-	once	TRBJ2-5	TRBV5-6	CASRQTCFGVQETQYF	TGTGCCAGCAGGCAGACTTGCTTCGGGGTACAAGAGACCCAGTACTTC
-	-	TRBJ2-2	TRBV7-6	CASRLRTGELFF	TGTGCCAGCAGGCTAAGGACCGGGGAGCTGTTTTTT